One and the same sample provided the 8 T cell receptor beta chains below, sequenced in a study of OX40 agonist ivuxolimab in advanced cancers. Assay: immunoSEQ multiplex PCR; the TCRdb copy retains only in-frame clones and omits some. This sample has around 70,000 clones, with approximately 82% found just once. Sample: CD4+ or CD8+ T cells sorted from blood, taken in a trial of the OX40 agonist ivuxolimab. The receptors originated from an adult with an advanced solid tumor such as melanoma, head and neck, liver or kidney cancer.

The chain couples TRBV19 to TRBJ2-4, with D possibly matching TRBD1 (5 bases). Germline V gene lookup returns CDR1 LNHDA and CDR2 SQIVND (reference sequence). There are 16 residues in the CDR3. V was trimmed by 5 bases and J by 0 bases, leaving 14 bases between them. The CDR3 DNA is TGTGCCAGTAGTGTAGGGGCAGTACTAGCCAAAAACATTCAGTACTTC. This translates into CASSVGAVLAKNIQYF.

This clone was seen once. The J gene is TRBJ2-3, the V gene TRBV19; TRBD2 might be the D (5 bases). The CDR3 is made up of 11 amino acids. V dropped 9 bases and J dropped 10 bases, with 14 bases sitting between them. Looked up from germline, CDR1 is LNHDA and CDR2 is SQIVND (reference sequence). The CDR3: CARGAGVAQYF. CDR3 bases: TGTGCCAGGGGAGCTGGTGTTGCGCAGTATTTT.

J is TRBJ1-3 and V is TRBV5-1; possibly TRBD1 for D (6 bases). The CDR3 has 15 amino acids. V was shortened by 3 bases and J by 2 bases, with 12 bases between the two germline ends. The germline V gene has CDR1 SGHRS and CDR2 YFSETQ. The chain's CDR3 is CASSSTGTTGNTIYF. CDR3 in DNA: TGCGCCAGCAGCTCCACAGGGACCACTGGAAACACCATATATTTT.

The V call is TRBV7-2, the J call TRBJ2-2; no firm D call. The germline V gene has CDR1 SGHTA and CDR2 FQGNSA. V was clipped by 3 bases and J by 6 bases, with 14 bases between them. The CDR3 runs to 15 residues. The CDR3 reads CASSFRATVAGELFF. The CDR3 DNA reads as TGTGCCAGCAGCTTCCGGGCAACGGTGGCCGGGGAGCTGTTTTTT.

The chain couples TRBV5-1 to TRBJ2-1, with D perhaps matching TRBD1 (6 bases). The CDR3 is made up of 17 amino acids. With 4 bases removed from V and 0 bases from J, the gap between germline ends came to 17 bases. Per germline, CDR1 SGHRS and CDR2 YFSETQ. CDR3 loop: CASSPEGGIRSYNEQFF. CDR3 DNA sequence: TGCGCCAGCAGCCCGGAAGGGGGAATTCGCTCCTACAATGAGCAGTTCTTC. Full variable domain (remainder filled in from reference TRBV5-1 and TRBJ2-1): KAGVTQTPRYLIKTRGQQVTLSCSPISGHRSVSWYQQTPGQGLQFLFEYFSETQRNKGNFPGRFSGRQFSNSRSEMNVSTLELGDSALYLCASSPEGGIRSYNEQFFGPGTRLTVL.

The chain recombines TRBV7-9 with TRBJ2-2; 8 nucleotides line up with TRBD1. Trimming at V came to 7 bases and at J to 5 bases, leaving 12 bases not matched to a gene. CDR3 length: 16 amino acids. Germline V lookup: CDR1 SEHNR, CDR2 FQNEAQ (reference sequence). Here the CDR3 reads CASTGGLGTSTGELFF. DNA for the CDR3: TGTGCCAGCACAGGGGGCCTGGGGACCTCTACCGGGGAGCTGTTTTTT.

V and J are TRBV21-1 and TRBJ1-2; the table calls TRBD1, which could not be checked here. TRBV21-1 is a documented pseudogene. The CDR3 spans 14 residues. Here the CDR3 reads CASSKSLGAWGYTF. The DNA for the CDR3 is TGTGCCAGCAGCAAATCCTTAGGGGCTTGGGGCTACACCTTC.

The chain links TRBV4-2 to TRBJ1-1, with a possible D match to TRBD1 (5 bases). The germline gives CDR1 LGHNA, CDR2 YNFKEQ. CDR3 length equals 16 residues. V was shortened by 0 bases and J by 1 base, with 12 bases between the two germline ends. The CDR3 bases are TGTGCCAGCAGCCAAGATCTGCGACAGACGAACACTGAAGCTTTCTTT. As protein: CASSQDLRQTNTEAFF.